This T cell receptor (beta chain) was profiled in a study of Ad26.COV2.S vaccination and SARS-CoV-2 variants. The overall study: Each vaccinee took Ad26.COV2.S intramuscularly, once or twice 56 days apart. Study-level findings and limits: Total T cell responses were possibly underestimated by TCR breadth and depth analyses.

The data were produced by immunoSEQ multiplex PCR, yet TCRdb's version contains in-frame clones alone and is incomplete. The sample lists roughly 400,000 clones; roughly 88% were seen once. The J segment lost 4 bases and the V segment lost 3 bases, leaving 14 bases of the junction unmatched. This CDR3 is built from 18 residues. Germline CDR1 reads SEHNR; CDR2 reads FQNEAQ (reference sequence). On this clone: The antigen remains unidentified.

Treatment described: roughly 19 received Ad26.COV2.S at low or high dose, single or two shots; 5 received placebo; per-sample allocation not given. Sampling occurred on day 63 after the first vaccine or placebo injection. The sequence was collected from a person aged 18-60 years who received the Ad26.COV2.S COVID-19 vaccine or a placebo. The material was peripheral blood, obtained in a trial of Ad26.COV2.S vaccine versus placebo. The chain employs TRBV7-9 and TRBJ2-1; 8 bases map to TRBD1. The CDR3 bases are TGTGCCAGCAGCTTCCCGAAGACCCGGGACAGGACTTACAATGAGCAGTTCTTC. Translated, it gives CASSFPKTRDRTYNEQFF.